These 23 T cell receptor beta chains were sequenced from one sample in a study of blood T cell repertoires in COVID-19. Sequenced by immunoSEQ multiplex PCR; TCRdb stores in-frame clones only, minus some. The repertoire holds 200,000 to 250,000 clones, with roughly nine tenths as singletons. The specimen was PBMCs or T cells enriched from blood (not recorded which). The receptors derive from a man aged 30 to 45 who had recovered from COVID-19.

J is TRBJ1-5 and V is TRBV30; 9 positions match TRBD1. The CDR3 is 14 amino acids. Germline CDR1 reads GTSNPN; CDR2 reads SVGIG (reference sequence). After removal of 4 bases from V and 6 bases from J, the junction contained 7 bases not matched to a gene. Here the CDR3 reads CAWTHRGPGQPQHF. The CDR3, as DNA: TGTGCCTGGACTCACAGGGGGCCTGGTCAGCCCCAGCATTTT.

J is TRBJ2-1 and V is TRBV11-3; 9 positions agree with TRBD2. The trim removed 6 bases at V and 7 bases at J, leaving 16 bases unmatched. Germline CDR1 reads SGHNT; CDR2 reads YENEEA. The CDR3 is 17 residues long. CDR3 amino acids: CASSTSLARSGSNEQFF. The CDR3 DNA follows: TGTGCCAGCAGTACTTCCCTAGCCCGTAGCGGGAGTAATGAGCAGTTCTTC. Full variable domain (remainder filled in from reference TRBV11-3 and TRBJ2-1): EAGVVQSPRYKIIEKKQPVAFWCNPISGHNTLYWYLQNLGQGPELLIRYENEEAVDDSQLPKDRFSAERLKGVDSTLKIQPAELGDSAVYLCASSTSLARSGSNEQFFGPGTRLTVL.

In this sample, this clone turned up once. This chain uses TRBV9 with TRBJ2-5; 8 bases map to TRBD1. Germline-derived CDR1 and CDR2 are SGDLS and YYNGEE. This CDR3 is 13 amino acids long. Trimming cost V 6 bases and J 4 bases; bases outside gene matches: 5. The CDR3 sequence: CASNEDRGETQYF. In DNA form, the CDR3 reads TGTGCCAGCAATGAAGACAGGGGAGAGACCCAGTACTTC.

This chain connects TRBV15 to TRBJ2-7, with no clear D. CDR1 and CDR2 (germline): LNHNV, YYDKDF (reference sequence). Trimming removed 5 bases from V and 4 bases from J, with 9 bases in between. This CDR3 is built from 12 residues. The CDR3 region is CATSGNGYEQYF. The CDR3 DNA follows: TGTGCCACCAGCGGCAACGGGTACGAGCAGTACTTC.

The chain carries TRBV9 and TRBJ1-3; 10 nucleotides align to TRBD1. The V and J ends lost 4 bases and 4 bases, in that order; junction bases with no gene match: 8. CDR3 length equals 16 residues. CDR1 is SGDLS and CDR2 is YYNGEE in the germline V gene. The CDR3 nucleotides are TGTGCCAGCAGCCCCCGGGGACAGGGGAGCGGAAACACCATATATTTT. Its protein product is CASSPRGQGSGNTIYF.

Here the CDR3 DNA reads TGCGCCAGCAGCCAAGAATTATCAGGCCCAGATACGCAGTATTTT. It codes for CASSQELSGPDTQYF. This chain links TRBV4-1 with TRBJ2-3; no clear D gene. The ends were cut back, 0 bases at V and 4 bases at J, with 11 bases in the middle. This CDR3 is built from 15 residues. Per the germline V gene, CDR1 is MGHRA and CDR2 is YSYEKL.

This clone was seen just once. This chain uses TRBV28 with TRBJ1-5, with D perhaps TRBD1 (6 bases). CDR1 is MDHEN, CDR2 SYDVKM, per germline. The V and J ends lost 6 bases and 10 bases respectively, with 13 bases between them. The CDR3 extends over 12 amino acids. The CDR3 DNA reads TGTGCCAGCAGAACTACAGGGTCCCCCCAGCATTTT. Amino acid sequence: CASRTTGSPQHF.

This CDR3 is CASSLPGVEAFF. The CDR3 bases are TGTGCCAGCAGCTTACCAGGGGTCGAAGCTTTCTTT. V usage is TRBV7-8 and J usage is TRBJ1-1, with a possible D match to TRBD1 (6 bases). CDR1 and CDR2 from the germline V gene are SGHVS and FQNEAQ. Trimming left V 2 bases short and J 8 bases short, with 9 bases between. The CDR3 runs to 12 residues.

This clone was seen once. The chain couples TRBV7-3 to TRBJ2-3, with 8 bases lining up with TRBD2. CDR1 is SGHTA and CDR2 is FQGTGA in the germline V gene. The CDR3 has 16 amino acids. V trimming: 1 base; J trimming: 0 bases; junction bases outside the gene matches: 3. The CDR3 region has the DNA TGTGCCAGCAGCTTAAACCCGGGGGGGAGCACAGATACGCAGTATTTT. This codes for CASSLNPGGSTDTQYF.

CDR3 protein: CAWTQTGPYGYTF. CDR3 DNA sequence: TGTGCCTGGACCCAAACAGGTCCGTATGGCTACACCTTC. The J gene is TRBJ1-2, the V gene TRBV30; D may be TRBD1 (5 bases). CDR3 length: 13 amino acids. Trimming stripped 4 bases from V and 5 bases from J, with 14 bases between. CDR1 is GTSNPN, CDR2 SVGIG, per germline (reference sequence).

The chain joins TRBV5-1 to TRBJ2-1, with 8 bases that match TRBD2. Per germline, CDR1 SGHRS and CDR2 YFSETQ. This CDR3 region has 16 residues. V lost 1 base to trimming and J lost 0 bases; unmatched junction nucleotides: 3. The CDR3 region is CASSLPGGVSYNEQFF. In DNA form, the CDR3 reads TGCGCCAGCAGCTTGCCGGGAGGGGTCTCCTACAATGAGCAGTTCTTC. Full variable domain (missing parts from reference TRBV5-1 and TRBJ2-1): KAGVTQTPRYLIKTRGQQVTLSCSPISGHRSVSWYQQTPGQGLQFLFEYFSETQRNKGNFPGRFSGRQFSNSRSEMNVSTLELGDSALYLCASSLPGGVSYNEQFFGPGTRLTVL.

The chain has TRBV4-2 and TRBJ2-2; 8 nucleotides agree with TRBD2. The ends lost 1 base at V and 7 bases at J; junction bases unmatched: 11. Germline V CDR1 and CDR2: LGHNA, YNFKEQ. This CDR3 is built from 17 residues. The CDR3 reads CASSQAPSGHEGGELFF. CDR3 nucleotide sequence: TGTGCCAGCAGCCAAGCTCCTAGCGGGCATGAGGGCGGGGAGCTGTTTTTT.

The genes are TRBV5-6 and TRBJ2-3, with 8 bases lining up with TRBD2. The germline V gene encodes CDR1 SGHDT and CDR2 YYEEEE. J lost 7 bases, V lost 4 bases, and 5 bases had no gene match. The CDR3 is made up of 13 amino acids. The CDR3 reads CASSQTSVNTQYF. CDR3 coding DNA: TGTGCCAGCAGCCAGACTAGCGTGAATACGCAGTATTTT.

J is TRBJ2-5 and V is TRBV30; tentatively, D is TRBD2 (5 bases). Germline-derived CDR1 and CDR2 are GTSNPN and SVGIG (reference sequence). CDR3 size: 14 residues. CDR3 residues: CAHSGESYQETQYF. The CDR3, as DNA: TGTGCTCACAGCGGAGAGTCGTACCAAGAGACCCAGTACTTC.

CDR3 protein: CASRRDSPGANVLTF. CDR3 DNA sequence: TGTGCCAGCCGACGGGACAGCCCTGGGGCCAACGTCCTGACTTTC. The chain is built from TRBV6-5 and TRBJ2-6, with 7 bases fitting TRBD1. Germline V gives CDR1 MNHEY, CDR2 SVGAGI. The CDR3 totals 15 residues. V was clipped by 8 bases and J by 2 bases; unmatched bases: 6.

The chain carries TRBV27 and TRBJ1-6, with 7 bases matching TRBD1. The CDR3 extends over 17 amino acids. Germline assignment: CDR1 MNHEY and CDR2 SMNVEV (reference sequence). The V segment lost 2 bases and the J segment 3 bases; nucleotides outside the gene matches: 7. The CDR3 nucleotides are TGTGCCAGCAGTTTAGTATCAGGGGGTAACTATAATTCACCCCTCCACTTT. Translating it yields CASSLVSGGNYNSPLHF.

In its sample, this clone was seen once. V is TRBV18 and J is TRBJ1-5, with 7 bases that match TRBD1. Losses at the gene ends were 3 bases for V and 6 bases for J; bases not matched to a gene: 11. Germline CDR1 KGHSH, CDR2 LQKENI. The CDR3 totals 16 residues. The CDR3: CASSPSDRADGQPQHF. The CDR3, as DNA: TGTGCCAGCTCACCGTCAGACAGGGCGGACGGTCAGCCCCAGCATTTT.

This chain joins TRBV19 and TRBJ1-4; TRBD1 matches 8 bases. V was clipped by 5 bases and J by 7 bases; unmatched bases: 3. Germline V lookup: CDR1 LNHDA, CDR2 SQIVND (reference sequence). This CDR3 has 13 amino acids. CDR3 protein: CASSDRGVEKLFF. In nucleotides, the CDR3 is TGTGCCAGTAGTGACAGGGGTGTTGAAAAACTGTTTTTT.

The chain carries TRBV30 and TRBJ1-1; D unclear. The CDR3 is 13 residues long. Trimming took 4 bases from V and 1 from J, leaving 10 bases between them. Germline V gives CDR1 GTSNPN, CDR2 SVGIG (reference sequence). The CDR3 reads CAWKFAGNTEAFF. CDR3 DNA sequence: TGTGCCTGGAAATTTGCGGGGAACACTGAAGCTTTCTTT.

The chain employs TRBV11-3 and TRBJ2-2; a possible D gene is TRBD1 (6 bases). V was trimmed by 1 base and J by 3 bases, leaving 9 bases between them. Germline lookup yields CDR1 SGHNT and CDR2 YENEEA. The CDR3 length is 15 residues. The CDR3 region is CASSLGGHDTGELFF. The CDR3 region has the DNA TGTGCCAGCAGCTTAGGGGGGCATGACACCGGGGAGCTGTTTTTT.

This clone was counted many times. The V call is TRBV4-2, the J call TRBJ1-1, with D tentatively TRBD1 (6 bases). The CDR3 length is 16 residues. V lost 4 bases, J lost 7 bases, and 22 bases lay in between. CDR1 is LGHNA and CDR2 is YNFKEQ in the germline V gene. The CDR3 nucleotides read TGTGCCAGCAGCCCAAGGGCTTACGCAGGGGATTTTGAAGCTTTCTTT. Protein sequence: CASSPRAYAGDFEAFF.

The gene calls are TRBV30 and TRBJ1-5; TRBD1 might be the D (5 bases). This CDR3 has 13 amino acids. Germline CDR1 is GTSNPN and CDR2 is SVGIG (reference sequence). Trimming removed 1 base at V and 10 bases at J, with 14 bases between. For the CDR3, the DNA is TGTGCCTGGAGTGCCCGGGGGACGCGCCCCCAGCATTTT. It codes for CAWSARGTRPQHF.

The J gene is TRBJ1-1, the V gene TRBV7-2; D gene uncertain. Per the germline V gene, CDR1 is SGHTA and CDR2 is FQGNSA. Between the trimmed V and J ends, which lost 4 bases and 3 bases, there was a span of 15 bases. The CDR3 runs 15 residues. For the CDR3, the DNA is TGTGCCAGCAGCTCAACACCCGCAGGTCACACTGAAGCTTTCTTT. Encoded protein: CASSSTPAGHTEAFF.